Listed here are 32 T cell receptor beta chains from one sample, sequenced in a study of T cell repertoires in cytomegalovirus infection. TCRdb analysed the reads with MiXCR anew, one entry per CDR3 protein. Of about 830,000 distinct CDR3 sequences in the sample, 30% to 35% are singletons; the top ten hold approximately 13%. These receptors have no identified antigens. Sequenced material: cultured CD8+ T cells from PBMCs, taken from culture after CMV antigen stimulation. The receptors come from a human donor in good health (CMV status not recorded). Some clones in this sample may be carry-over from other donors' samples.

This chain joins TRBV7-9 and TRBJ1-4; unclear D gene. Germline-derived CDR1 and CDR2 are SEHNR and FQNEAQ (reference sequence). V lost 5 bases to trimming and J lost 16 bases, with 23 bases between them. The CDR3 is 14 residues long. CDR3 sequence reads: CASSPPESKSGPFF. The CDR3 DNA is TGTGCCAGCAGCCCGCCGGAGTCGAAATCAGGTCCGTTTTTT.

For the CDR3, the DNA is TGTGCCAGCAGCGGTAGCGGGGGGGCAACCTACAATGAGCAGTTCTTC. Translated: CASSGSGGATYNEQFF. The V and J genes are TRBV11-2 and TRBJ2-1; the match to TRBD2 covers 11 bases. The CDR3 is 16 residues long. Germline lookup yields CDR1 SGHAT and CDR2 FQNNGV. Germline trimming cut 5 bases from V and 2 bases from J; bases unmatched to any gene: 5. Full variable domain (outside the CDR3, taken from reference TRBV11-2 and TRBJ2-1): EAGVAQSPRYKIIEKRQSVAFWCNPISGHATLYWYQQILGQGPKLLIQFQNNGVVDDSQLPKDRFSAERLKGVDSTLKIQPAKLEDSAVYLCASSGSGGATYNEQFFGPGTRLTVL.

This clonotype was seen a few times. The chain employs TRBV27 and TRBJ2-7; 8 nucleotides match TRBD2. Germline V lookup: CDR1 MNHEY, CDR2 SMNVEV (reference sequence). The CDR3 sequence is 17 residues long. J lost 6 bases, V lost 5 bases, and 18 bases had no gene match. As DNA, the CDR3 is TGTGCCAGCAGTCCCCTTATCGCGGGGGGACGACAGTCCGAGCAGTACTTC. Amino acid sequence: CASSPLIAGGRQSEQYF.

The V gene is TRBV4-1, the J gene TRBJ2-7, with a possible D match to TRBD1 (5 bases). The germline V and J ends were trimmed by 0 bases and 6 bases, with 9 bases remaining between them. The germline V gene encodes CDR1 MGHRA and CDR2 YSYEKL. The CDR3 sequence is 13 residues long. The CDR3 DNA is TGCGCCAGCAGCCAAGATCGGACACCCGAGCAGTACGTC. Its protein product is CASSQDRTPEQYV.

The V gene is TRBV2, the J gene TRBJ1-2; no clear D gene. This CDR3 is built from 12 residues. Trimming cost V 8 bases and J 4 bases, with 11 bases left between them. The germline V gene has CDR1 SNHLY and CDR2 FYNNEI. CDR3 in amino acids: CASVWAAYGYTF. The CDR3, as DNA: TGTGCCAGCGTGTGGGCGGCCTATGGCTACACCTTC.

This clonotype was picked up many times. Compared with germline, one end of the junction differs, possibly owing to a read error. The chain uses TRBV7-7 and TRBJ2-3; D gene ambiguous. Germline values: CDR1 SSHAT, CDR2 FNYEAQ (reference sequence). This CDR3 comprises 15 residues. The CDR3, as DNA: TGTGCTAGCAGCTTAACGGCTAGTGTGGGAGATACGCAGTATTTT. This encodes CASSLTASVGDTQYF.

The V gene is TRBV7-2, the J gene TRBJ1-5; tentative D call: TRBD1 (6 bases). The CDR3 has 15 amino acids. V gave up 4 bases and J gave up 3 bases, with 13 bases separating them. The germline gives CDR1 SGHTA, CDR2 FQGNSA. The CDR3 spells CASSYGQWDNQPQHF. In nucleotides, the CDR3 is TGTGCCAGCAGCTACGGACAGTGGGACAATCAGCCCCAGCATTTT.

The chain joins TRBV6-2 or TRBV6-3 to TRBJ2-1, with a tentative D call TRBD1 (6 bases). Germline values: CDR1 MNHEY, CDR2 SVGEGT. The V and J ends lost 6 bases and 6 bases respectively, with 15 bases between them. The CDR3 sequence is 14 residues long. The CDR3 reads CASSRWTDPNEQFF. The CDR3 nucleotides are TGTGCCAGCAGCCGTTGGACAGACCCCAATGAGCAGTTCTTC.

This clonotype showed up just a few times. The chain has TRBV6-2 or TRBV6-3 and TRBJ1-2; 7 bases agree with TRBD1. CDR1 and CDR2 (germline): MNHEY, SVGEGT. The CDR3 length is 15 residues. V was pared by 3 bases and J by 4 bases, with 8 bases of the junction left unmatched. This chain's CDR3 is CASSYYTGQAYGYTF. In DNA form, the CDR3 reads TGTGCCAGCAGTTATTATACCGGACAGGCCTATGGCTACACCTTC.

The chain uses TRBV5-6 and TRBJ1-4; TRBD1 matches at 8 bases. The CDR3 contains 14 residues. Per germline, CDR1 SGHDT and CDR2 YYEEEE. Trimming took 4 bases from V and 12 from J; bases not matched to a gene: 11. The CDR3 DNA sequence: TGTGCCAGCAGCATGGGGACAGGCCAAGGTCAACTGTTTTTT. Translating gives CASSMGTGQGQLFF.

The chain uses TRBV12-3 or TRBV12-4 and TRBJ2-7, with D tentatively TRBD1 (6 bases). The CDR3 contains 14 residues. Trimming left V 5 bases short and J 9 bases short, with 20 bases between. CDR3 loop: CASSGGHGSLGQYF. In DNA, the CDR3 is TGTGCCAGCAGTGGGGGACATGGGTCCCTGGGGCAGTACTTC.

The chain carries TRBV7-2 and TRBJ1-2; D is possibly TRBD1 (5 bases). This CDR3 is 15 amino acids long. Germline V gene lookup returns CDR1 SGHTA and CDR2 FQGNSA. Trimming cost V 3 bases and J 6 bases, with 17 bases left between them. The CDR3 DNA reads TGTGCCAGCAGCTTCCGGGACGGCTCGGTTAATGGCTACACCTTC. It is translated as CASSFRDGSVNGYTF.

This clonotype was seen at least ten times. This sequence joins TRBV7-8 and TRBJ2-1, with TRBD1 as a possible D gene (6 bases). Per germline, CDR1 SGHVS and CDR2 FQNEAQ. V dropped 3 bases and J dropped 7 bases, with 7 bases sitting between them. This CDR3 is built from 12 residues. Here the CDR3 reads CASSFTGNEQFF. In DNA, the CDR3 is TGTGCCAGCAGCTTCACAGGGAATGAGCAGTTCTTC.

The V and J genes are TRBV14 and TRBJ2-1; 7 bases line up with TRBD1. The CDR3 has 17 residues. The V gene end was trimmed by 0 bases and the J gene end by 5 bases; junction bases not matched to a gene: 10. The germline CDR1 and CDR2 sequences are SGHDN and FVKESK. For the CDR3, the DNA is TGTGCCAGCAGCCAAGATGCTATGTGGGGACAGAACAATGAGCAGTTCTTC. It specifies CASSQDAMWGQNNEQFF.

This clonotype has more than one count but fewer than ten. The chain is built from TRBV7-2 and TRBJ1-2; D not resolved. This CDR3 comprises 15 residues. Deletions cut 3 bases from V and 5 bases from J, with 16 bases between. Per germline, CDR1 SGHTA and CDR2 FQGNSA. The CDR3 protein is CASSLYREPNYGYTF. CDR3 coding DNA: TGTGCCAGCAGCTTGTACCGGGAACCCAATTATGGCTACACCTTC.

As to this clonotype: The CDR3 ends on some other residue instead of the conserved phenylalanine or tryptophan, so this is likely a read error. The chain recombines TRBV6-5 with TRBJ1-6; D perhaps matches TRBD1 (6 bases). Trimming removed 6 bases from V and 5 bases from J, with 11 bases in between. There are 14 residues in the CDR3. Germline CDR1 and CDR2: MNHEY and SVGAGI. CDR3 bases: TGTGCCAGCAGGGAACAGGGTAATAATTCACCCCTCCACGTT. It translates to CASREQGNNSPLHV.

This clonotype was seen more than once but under ten times. The rearrangement links TRBV12-3 or TRBV12-4 to TRBJ1-2; D gene unclear. The CDR3 has 13 residues. V lost 6 bases to trimming and J lost 3 bases, with 11 bases between them. CDR3 in DNA: TGTGCCAGCAGCCCTACAGAGGACTATGGCTACACCTTC. Encoded protein: CASSPTEDYGYTF.

The chain employs TRBV6-2 or TRBV6-3 and TRBJ1-6; D perhaps matches TRBD1 (6 bases). Trimming shortened V by 6 bases and J by 9 bases, and 9 bases separated the two germline ends. Germline CDR1 reads MNHEY; CDR2 reads SVGEGT. The length of the CDR3 is 12 residues. This CDR3 is CASRPGVSPLHF. In nucleotides, the CDR3 is TGTGCCAGCAGACCAGGGGTTTCACCCCTCCACTTT.

There are a few counts of this clonotype. The chain joins TRBV27 to TRBJ1-1; D uncertain. Trimming cost V 4 bases and J 0 bases, with 9 bases left between them. Germline values: CDR1 MNHEY, CDR2 SMNVEV (reference sequence). CDR3 size: 14 residues. CDR3 sequence (DNA): TGTGCCAGCAGTTCTTTCCCCCTGAACACTGAAGCTTTCTTT. Translation gives CASSSFPLNTEAFF.

This chain links TRBV6-1 with TRBJ2-2; TRBD1 might be the D (8 bases). In germline, CDR1 is MNHNS, CDR2 SASEGT. The CDR3 covers 17 residues. Trimming removed 2 bases at V and 3 bases at J, with 16 bases between. CDR3 protein: CASSEMDREGDTGELFF. The CDR3 DNA reads as TGTGCCAGCAGTGAAATGGACAGGGAGGGAGACACCGGGGAGCTGTTTTTT.

In this sample, this clonotype turned up a few times. J is TRBJ2-1 and V is TRBV6-2 or TRBV6-3; D may be TRBD1 or TRBD2 (5 bases each). CDR1 is MNHEY and CDR2 is SVGEGT in the germline V gene. V dropped 6 bases and J dropped 6 bases, with 12 bases sitting between them. The CDR3 runs 13 residues. The CDR3 DNA is TGTGCCAGCAGATCGGGACGCCTCAATGAGCAGTTCTTC. It codes for CASRSGRLNEQFF.

The V and J genes are TRBV4-2 and TRBJ2-3; 14 bases line up with TRBD2. Per germline, CDR1 LGHNA and CDR2 YNFKEQ. This CDR3 is built from 17 residues. After removal of 4 bases from V and 4 bases from J, the junction contained 7 bases not matched to a gene. CDR3 bases: TGTGCCAGCAGCCCGACAGGGGGACTAGCGGGGGCAGATACGCAGTATTTT. Protein sequence: CASSPTGGLAGADTQYF.

The sample holds a few counts of this clonotype. The chain couples TRBV2 to TRBJ1-5; 9 bases agree with TRBD1. The ends lost 0 bases at V and 0 bases at J; junction bases unmatched: 12. Per germline, CDR1 SNHLY and CDR2 FYNNEI. The CDR3 has 20 amino acids. As DNA, the CDR3 is TGTGCCAGCAGTGAAGCTGGACAGGGGACCTTTGGCTATAGCAATCAGCCCCAGCATTTT. It is translated as CASSEAGQGTFGYSNQPQHF.

This clonotype was observed a handful of times. The V and J genes are TRBV4-3 and TRBJ1-2, with a possible D match to TRBD1 (5 bases). CDR3 size: 15 residues. Trimming left V 3 bases short and J 10 bases short, with 21 bases between. From germline, CDR1 is LGHNA and CDR2 YSLEER. The chain's CDR3 is CASSHRDDGLVDYTF. CDR3 DNA: TGCGCCAGCAGCCACAGGGACGACGGTCTTGTTGACTACACCTTC.

This rearrangement joins TRBV5-6 to TRBJ2-1; 10 bases line up with TRBD2. The germline CDR1 and CDR2 sequences are SGHDT and YYEEEE. CDR3 size: 14 residues. The ends lost 2 bases at V and 7 bases at J; junction bases unmatched: 3. For the CDR3, the DNA is TGTGCCAGCAGCTTCCTAGCGGGGGATAATGAGCAGTTCTTC. It encodes CASSFLAGDNEQFF. Full variable domain (remainder filled in from reference TRBV5-6 and TRBJ2-1): DAGVTQSPTHLIKTRGQQVTLRCSPKSGHDTVSWYQQALGQGPQFIFQYYEEEERQRGNFPDRFSGHQFPNYSSELNVNALLLGDSALYLCASSFLAGDNEQFFGPGTRLTVL.

This rearrangement joins TRBV6-6 to TRBJ1-4; TRBD1 is a possible D gene (6 bases). Per the germline V gene, CDR1 is MNHNY and CDR2 is SVGAGI (reference sequence). V lost 6 bases and J lost 8, with 16 bases in between. This CDR3 is built from 14 residues. The CDR3 nucleotides read TGTGCCAGCAGCTTCGACAGGTCTAGAGAAAAACTGTTTTTT. This codes for CASSFDRSREKLFF.

The chain carries TRBV13 and TRBJ1-6, with TRBD1 matching 8 bases. Germline V lookup: CDR1 PRHDT, CDR2 FYEKMQ (reference sequence). Losses at the gene ends were 7 bases for V and 8 bases for J; bases not matched to a gene: 10. This CDR3 region has 15 residues. CDR3 DNA sequence: TGTGCCAGCACTACCGGGTCAGGGGGCTATTCACCCCTCCACTTT. Its translation: CASTTGSGGYSPLHF.

The chain combines TRBV11-2 with TRBJ2-1; 10 positions agree with TRBD2. The length of the CDR3 is 17 residues. Germline lookup yields CDR1 SGHAT and CDR2 FQNNGV. Trimming cost V 4 bases and J 0 bases; bases outside gene matches: 6. CDR3 DNA: TGTGCCAGCAGCTACCACCCTAGCGGGGGCTCCTACAATGAGCAGTTCTTC. This gives the protein CASSYHPSGGSYNEQFF.

This clonotype was observed at least ten times. This chain connects TRBV7-6 to TRBJ2-3; 7 positions agree with TRBD2. The CDR3 has 16 amino acids. Germline V gene lookup returns CDR1 SGHVS and CDR2 FNYEAQ. V gave up 2 bases and J gave up 0 bases; unmatched junction bases: 5. In DNA, the CDR3 is TGTGCCAGCAGCTTACTAGCGGTGACTAGCACAGATACGCAGTATTTT. Translated: CASSLLAVTSTDTQYF.

The CDR3 nucleotides read TGTGCCAGCAGTTACGGGGTTTTGGCACAAGAGACCCAGTACTTC. This codes for CASSYGVLAQETQYF. The J gene is TRBJ2-5, the V gene TRBV6-1; a possible D gene is TRBD2 (5 bases). CDR3 length: 15 amino acids. Trimming stripped 5 bases from V and 2 bases from J, with 15 bases between. CDR1 and CDR2 from the germline V gene are MNHNS and SASEGT.

This clonotype was detected only a few times. V is TRBV7-9 and J is TRBJ1-1; possible D gene TRBD1, 5 bases. CDR3 length equals 16 residues. Germline assignment: CDR1 SEHNR and CDR2 FQNEAQ (reference sequence). V lost 5 bases, J lost 5 bases, and 21 bases lay in between. CDR3 sequence (DNA): TGTGCCAGCAGCACCCCGAGTCTCAGGGCGAGGACTGAAGCTTTCTTT. The encoded protein is CASSTPSLRARTEAFF.

There are a few counts of this clonotype. The chain combines TRBV7-6 with TRBJ2-1, with a weak D call TRBD1 (5 bases). Germline CDR1 SGHVS, CDR2 FNYEAQ. This CDR3 is 15 amino acids long. Trimming left V 2 bases short and J 5 bases short, with 13 bases between. The CDR3, as DNA: TGTGCCAGCAGCTTAAATCAGGGTATTAACAATGAGCAGTTCTTC. Protein: CASSLNQGINNEQFF.